Included here is one T cell receptor (beta chain) sequence, with context. The V segment lost 5 bases and the J segment 7 bases; nucleotides outside the gene matches: 7. This CDR3 contains 13 residues. Germline V gene data show CDR1 as MGHDK and CDR2 as SYGVNS. The sample belongs to a study of blood T cell repertoires in COVID-19. Study overall: Specimens from acute and convalescent COVID-19 originated in the United States, Italy and Spain.

In the source study's methods: Amplified reference gene primers provided the basis for estimating nucleated cell counts. TCRdb keeps only in-frame clones here, not all; method: immunoSEQ multiplex PCR. V and J calls and clone size are as listed in that table; D and trimming were resolved from the DNA. The profile shows about 12,000 clones, roughly 78% of them singletons. The clonotype comes from a human donor in a cohort sampled during active COVID-19. The V and J genes are TRBV25-1 and TRBJ1-2; 7 nucleotides match TRBD1. The material sequenced was peripheral blood. The CDR3 spells CASSRAGGGGYTF. CDR3 coding DNA: TGTGCCAGCAGTCGGGCAGGGGGTGGTGGCTACACCTTC.